This TCR beta chain derives from a study of cytomegalovirus exposure and HLA in healthy donors. This CDR3 has 18 residues. The germline gives CDR1 KGHSH, CDR2 LQKENI. After removal of 0 bases from V and 5 bases from J, the junction contained 13 bases not matched to a gene. PCR was performed using 60 Vbeta and 13 Jbeta primers. Assay: immunoSEQ multiplex PCR; the TCRdb copy retains only in-frame clones and omits some. Seen here are about 120,000 clones, around three quarters observed once, and the top ten hold around 4%. Sequencing was performed on PBMCs. The receptor was isolated from a human donor in good health. V is TRBV18 and J is TRBJ2-5, with TRBD2 identical over 9 bases. As DNA, the CDR3 is TGTGCCAGCTCACCACCGGGGTTGGCTAGCGGGACCAGCGAGACCCAGTACTTC. Translating gives CASSPPGLASGTSETQYF.